The 12 T cell receptor beta chains reported below all come from one sample, sequenced in a study of long-term antiretroviral therapy in people with HIV. A v3.0 immunoSEQ assay was performed at survey level. Assay used: immunoSEQ multiplex PCR; TCRdb lists only in-frame clones, some missing. The sample carries nearly 11,000 clones, under 85% recorded once. Sequencing was performed on unsorted PBMCs, taken at the start of antiretroviral therapy, before treatment. The receptors come from a man aged 30-40 years with HIV.

This clone was detected only once. The V gene is TRBV27, the J gene TRBJ1-5, with unresolved D. The CDR3 has 14 residues. Germline V gene data show CDR1 as MNHEY and CDR2 as SMNVEV (reference sequence). Deletions cut 3 bases from V and 1 base from J, with 7 bases between. In nucleotides, the CDR3 is TGTGCCAGCAGTTTTAGGGAGAGCAATCAGCCCCAGCATTTT. This codes for CASSFRESNQPQHF.

Written as DNA, the CDR3 is TGTGCCAGCAGCCAAGGCCCAGGGGCGTATGAAAAACTGTTTTTT. It specifies CASSQGPGAYEKLFF. The J gene is TRBJ1-4, the V gene TRBV14; the D gene is possibly TRBD1 (6 bases). The germline CDR1 and CDR2 sequences are SGHDN and FVKESK. V shed 1 base and J shed 6 bases, with 12 bases lying between them. CDR3 length: 15 amino acids.

This chain uses TRBV7-3 with TRBJ2-2; 10 nucleotides match TRBD2. Germline V gene lookup returns CDR1 SGHTA and CDR2 FQGTGA. The trim removed 5 bases at V and 7 bases at J, leaving 16 bases unmatched. This CDR3 spans 18 amino acids. CDR3 residues: CASSPISGGSQTGGELFF. In nucleotides, the CDR3 is TGTGCCAGCAGCCCTATTAGCGGGGGGTCTCAAACAGGCGGGGAGCTGTTTTTT.

This clone was observed a handful of times. The rearrangement uses TRBV5-6 and TRBJ2-7; 9 bases are a match to TRBD1. Germline lookup yields CDR1 SGHDT and CDR2 YYEEEE. CDR3 length: 15 residues. The J segment lost 4 bases and the V segment lost 0 bases, leaving 5 bases of the junction unmatched. The DNA of the CDR3 is TGTGCCAGCAGCTTGGACGGGACAGGGCGATACGAGCAGTACTTC. This encodes CASSLDGTGRYEQYF.

V and J are TRBV2 and TRBJ1-5, with D perhaps matching TRBD1 (6 bases). This CDR3 is 16 amino acids long. CDR1 and CDR2 (germline): SNHLY, FYNNEI. Trimming took off 4 bases at V and 2 bases at J, with 15 bases between the two ends. The CDR3 nucleotides read TGTGCCAGCAGTGGGGGGCGGACTAGGGGCAATCAGCCCCAGCATTTT. Translating gives CASSGGRTRGNQPQHF.

V and J are TRBV11-2 and TRBJ1-1, with 7 bases aligning to TRBD1. Trimming took 4 bases from V and 1 from J; bases not matched to a gene: 9. Germline V gene data show CDR1 as SGHAT and CDR2 as FQNNGV. The CDR3 is 16 residues long. The CDR3 DNA follows: TGTGCCAGCAGCTACAGACTACAGGGGAGGAACACTGAAGCTTTCTTT. Protein sequence: CASSYRLQGRNTEAFF.

The chain combines TRBV5-1 with TRBJ2-7; 8 bases match TRBD1. Germline lookup yields CDR1 SGHRS and CDR2 YFSETQ. This CDR3 region has 15 residues. With 0 bases clipped from V and 5 bases from J, the junction kept 7 bases outside the gene matches. The CDR3 loop reads CASSLALGQGHEQYF. In nucleotides, the CDR3 is TGCGCCAGCAGCTTGGCCCTTGGACAGGGCCACGAGCAGTACTTC.

The chain has TRBV6-6 and TRBJ1-1; tentative D call: TRBD1 (5 bases). The CDR3 is made up of 14 amino acids. V gave up 2 bases and J gave up 5 bases, with 12 bases separating them. Germline CDR1 is MNHNY and CDR2 is SVGAGI (reference sequence). CDR3 nucleotide sequence: TGTGCCAGCAGTTACCCCTCGGACAAAACTGAAGCTTTCTTT. Residues: CASSYPSDKTEAFF.

This chain connects TRBV7-9 to TRBJ2-7; D is perhaps TRBD2 (6 bases). This CDR3 is built from 14 residues. Germline CDR1 SEHNR, CDR2 FQNEAQ (reference sequence). Between the trimmed V and J ends, which lost 4 bases and 4 bases, there was a span of 14 bases. CDR3 DNA sequence: TGTGCCAGCAGCTCAGGGACTTGGGCTTACGAGCAGTACTTC. Translated, it gives CASSSGTWAYEQYF.

This clone was seen a single time. The chain carries TRBV5-1 and TRBJ1-2, with TRBD1 matching over 7 bases. CDR3 size: 13 residues. In germline, CDR1 is SGHRS, CDR2 YFSETQ. The V gene end was trimmed by 0 bases and the J gene end by 8 bases; junction bases not matched to a gene: 4. CDR3 sequence (DNA): TGCGCCAGCAGCTTGGGGACAGGCCAGGGCTACACCTTC. It specifies CASSLGTGQGYTF.

The V and J genes are TRBV10-1 and TRBJ2-1; no clear D gene. The V gene lost 2 bases and the J gene lost 6 bases, with 8 bases spanning the gap. The germline CDR1 and CDR2 sequences are WNHNN and SYGVQD (reference sequence). This CDR3 spans 13 amino acids. The DNA for the CDR3 is TGCGCCAGCAGTGAGAATAGGGTCAATGAGCAGTTCTTC. This codes for CASSENRVNEQFF.

This clone has a handful of counts. The chain recombines TRBV9 with TRBJ2-2; D remains ambiguous. This CDR3 has 12 residues. The ends were cut back, 5 bases at V and 6 bases at J, with 8 bases in the middle. Germline assignment: CDR1 SGDLS and CDR2 YYNGEE. CDR3 protein: CASRLGAGELFF. CDR3 in DNA: TGTGCCAGCAGACTTGGAGCCGGGGAGCTGTTTTTT.